Listed here is a single T cell receptor (beta chain). Assay: immunoSEQ multiplex PCR; the TCRdb copy retains only in-frame clones and omits some. The data hold roughly 150,000 clones, with roughly 85% observed a single time. The data belong to a study of blood T cell repertoires in COVID-19. Study at large: Sources were T cells, B-cell-depleted T cells, or PBMCs; the material itself was cDNA or gDNA.

This CDR3 comprises 17 residues. Germline V gene lookup returns CDR1 LNHDA and CDR2 SQIVND (reference sequence). The ends were cut back, 0 bases at V and 4 bases at J, with 15 bases in the middle. The sample was peripheral blood. The sequence derives from a human donor in a cohort sampled during active COVID-19. The J gene is TRBJ1-4, the V gene TRBV19; D remains ambiguous. As DNA, the CDR3 is TGTGCCAGTAGTATAGATGGCGGGTTTTCTCTTAATGAAAAACTGTTTTTT. This gives the protein CASSIDGGFSLNEKLFF.